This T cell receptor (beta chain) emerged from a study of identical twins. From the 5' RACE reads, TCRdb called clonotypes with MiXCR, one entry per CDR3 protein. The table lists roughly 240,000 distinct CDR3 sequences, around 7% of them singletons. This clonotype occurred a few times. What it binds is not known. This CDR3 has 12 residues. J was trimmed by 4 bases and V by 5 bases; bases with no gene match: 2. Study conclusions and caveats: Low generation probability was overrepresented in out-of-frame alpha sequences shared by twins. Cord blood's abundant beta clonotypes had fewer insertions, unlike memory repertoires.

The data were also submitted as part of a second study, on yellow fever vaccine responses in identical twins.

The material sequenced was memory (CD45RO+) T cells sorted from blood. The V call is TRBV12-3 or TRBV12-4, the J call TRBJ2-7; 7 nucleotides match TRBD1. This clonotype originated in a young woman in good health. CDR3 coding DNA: TGTGCCAGCAGTCTGGACAGGTACGAGCAGTACTTC. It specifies CASSLDRYEQYF.